This TCR beta chain derives from a study of sequential checkpoint blockade in melanoma. Sample treatment: randomized to nivolumab then ipilimumab (arm A) or the reverse (arm B). Live CD3+CD8+ CD19− CD56− cells were sorted from PBMCs. Clones were read by immunoSEQ multiplex PCR, and TCRdb kept only the in-frame ones, dropping some. The table has 25,000 to 35,000 clones, around nine tenths seen once. The sequencing used CD8+ T cells sorted from blood (inferred from file names), collected from a patient given nivolumab and ipilimumab in sequence. This receptor was taken from a human donor with melanoma.

CDR3 loop: CASSQDVRDFYNEQFF. CDR3 coding DNA: TGCGCCAGCAGCCAAGATGTGCGGGATTTCTACAATGAGCAGTTCTTC. The chain carries TRBV4-3 and TRBJ2-1, with a possible D match to TRBD2 (6 bases). With 0 bases removed from V and 3 bases from J, the gap between germline ends came to 12 bases. Germline CDR1 LGHNA, CDR2 YSLEER. CDR3 size: 16 residues.